This T cell receptor beta chain originates from a study of CD8 T cells in ankylosing spondylitis. General study results and limits: In reactive arthritis synovial fluid and blood, some motif variants had been reported before. For ankylosing spondylitis blood, a TCR beta motif of several highly homologous variants appeared characteristic. Disease-linked clones reportedly concentrated significantly in matched ankylosing spondylitis synovial fluid.

The CDR3 totals 14 residues. Trimming cost V 4 bases and J 2 bases, with 12 bases left between them. Germline V lookup: CDR1 MGHRA, CDR2 YSYEKL. A word on this clonotype: Antigen unknown.

In making TCR beta libraries, quantitative 5'-RACE with molecular barcodes was used. One entry per CDR3 protein, called by TCRdb with MiXCR from the 5' RACE reads. The table lists 150,000 to 200,000 distinct CDR3 sequences, more than 10% of them singletons. This sequence joins TRBV4-1 and TRBJ2-7; D remains unclear. The sample was blood, either unsorted or a sorted T cell fraction (not recorded which). The receptor was derived from a male donor with ankylosing spondylitis or in good health (not recorded which). The CDR3 sequence is CASSPEDHPYEQYF. The DNA for the CDR3 is TGCGCCAGCAGCCCTGAGGACCATCCCTACGAGCAGTACTTC.